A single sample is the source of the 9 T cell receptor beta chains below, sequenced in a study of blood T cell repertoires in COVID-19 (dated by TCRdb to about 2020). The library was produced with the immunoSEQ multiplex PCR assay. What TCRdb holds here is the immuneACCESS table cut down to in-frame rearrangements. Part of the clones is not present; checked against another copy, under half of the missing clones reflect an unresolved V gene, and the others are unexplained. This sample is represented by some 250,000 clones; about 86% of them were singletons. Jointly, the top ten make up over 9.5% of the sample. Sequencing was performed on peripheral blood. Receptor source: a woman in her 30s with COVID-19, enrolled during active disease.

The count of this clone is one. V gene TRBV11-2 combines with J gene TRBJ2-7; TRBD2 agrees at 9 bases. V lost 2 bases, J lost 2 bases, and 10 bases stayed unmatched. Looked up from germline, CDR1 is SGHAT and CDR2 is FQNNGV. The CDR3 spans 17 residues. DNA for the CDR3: TGTGCCAGCAGCTTAAACCTCGGGGAGCGGGGGGCCTACGAGCAGTACTTC. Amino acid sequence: CASSLNLGERGAYEQYF.

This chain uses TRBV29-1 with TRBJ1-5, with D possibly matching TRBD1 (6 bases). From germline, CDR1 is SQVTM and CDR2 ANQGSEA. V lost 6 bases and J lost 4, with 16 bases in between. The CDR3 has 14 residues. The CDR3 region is CSVDDRPVNQPQHF. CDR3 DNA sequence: TGCAGCGTCGACGACAGGCCGGTTAATCAGCCCCAGCATTTT.

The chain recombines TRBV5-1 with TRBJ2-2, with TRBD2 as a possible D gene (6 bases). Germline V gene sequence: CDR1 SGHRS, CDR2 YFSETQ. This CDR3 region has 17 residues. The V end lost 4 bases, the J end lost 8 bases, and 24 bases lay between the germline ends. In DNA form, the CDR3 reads TGCGCCAGCAGCCTCCGGGACTCCCGTTTGATTTATGGGGAGCTGTTTTTT. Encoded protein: CASSLRDSRLIYGELFF.

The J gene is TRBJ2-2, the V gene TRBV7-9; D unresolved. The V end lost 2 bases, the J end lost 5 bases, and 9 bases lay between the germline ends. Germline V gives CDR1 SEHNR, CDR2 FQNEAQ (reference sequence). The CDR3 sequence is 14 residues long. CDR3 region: CASSLPPGTGELFF. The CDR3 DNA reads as TGTGCCAGCAGCTTACCCCCCGGGACCGGGGAGCTGTTTTTT.

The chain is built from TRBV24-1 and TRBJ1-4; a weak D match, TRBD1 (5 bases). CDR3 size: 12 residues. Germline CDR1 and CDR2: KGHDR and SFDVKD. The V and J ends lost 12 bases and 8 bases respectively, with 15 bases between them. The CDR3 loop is CASGDLGEKLFF. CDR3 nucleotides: TGTGCCTCGGGGGATTTGGGAGAAAAACTGTTTTTT.

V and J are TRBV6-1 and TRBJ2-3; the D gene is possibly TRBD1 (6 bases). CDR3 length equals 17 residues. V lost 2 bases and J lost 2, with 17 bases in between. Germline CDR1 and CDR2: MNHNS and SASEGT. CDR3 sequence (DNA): TGTGCCAGCAGTGAAATAGAAGGGGGATACAACACAGATACGCAGTATTTT. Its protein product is CASSEIEGGYNTDTQYF.

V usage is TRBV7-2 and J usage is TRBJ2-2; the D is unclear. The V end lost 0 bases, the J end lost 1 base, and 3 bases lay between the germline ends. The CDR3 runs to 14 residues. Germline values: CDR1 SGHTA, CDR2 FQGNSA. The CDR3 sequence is CASSLARNTGELFF. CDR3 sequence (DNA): TGTGCCAGCAGCTTAGCCCGGAACACCGGGGAGCTGTTTTTT.

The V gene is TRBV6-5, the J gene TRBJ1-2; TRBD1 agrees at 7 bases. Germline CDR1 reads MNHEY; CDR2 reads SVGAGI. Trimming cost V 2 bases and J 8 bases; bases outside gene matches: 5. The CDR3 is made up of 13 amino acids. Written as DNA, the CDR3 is TGTGCCAGCAGTTACGTGACAGGGCAAGGCTACACCTTC. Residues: CASSYVTGQGYTF.

CDR3 amino acids: CASSTPYGGYTF. DNA of the CDR3: TGTGCCAGCAGCACCCCCTACGGTGGCTACACCTTC. The J gene is TRBJ1-2, the V gene TRBV12-3 or TRBV12-4; unclear D gene. This CDR3 comprises 12 residues. The ends were cut back, 6 bases at V and 7 bases at J, with 12 bases in the middle.